This TCR beta chain emerged from a study of blood T cell repertoires in COVID-19. Study-level information: T cells, B-cell-depleted T cells, or PBMCs supplied cDNA or gDNA.

CDR1 SEHNR and CDR2 FQNEAQ come from the germline V gene (reference sequence). CDR3 length: 15 amino acids. Germline trimming cut 4 bases from V and 0 bases from J; bases unmatched to any gene: 5. This clone has a handful of counts. TCRdb keeps only in-frame clones here, not all; method: immunoSEQ multiplex PCR. The profile shows 140,000 or so clones, roughly 88% of them singletons. The chain joins TRBV7-9 to TRBJ2-7; 8 nucleotides match TRBD1. Sequencing was performed on peripheral blood. This sequence was found in a man in his 70s with acute or convalescent COVID-19. CDR3 region: CASSSEDRVSYEQYF. The CDR3 coding sequence is TGTGCCAGCAGCTCGGAGGACAGGGTCTCCTACGAGCAGTACTTC.